Listed here are 28 T cell receptor beta chains from one sample, sequenced in a study of shared clonotypes between healthy human individuals. The protocol was immunoSEQ multiplex PCR, while the TCRdb copy is restricted to in-frame clones and leaves out a portion. The sample holds more than 550,000 clones, around 70% seen once. Sequences were obtained from memory CD4+ T cells sorted from blood. The subset denotes: CD45RA-negative fraction. These receptors originate from a woman aged 25 to 39 in good health.

The gene calls are TRBV29-1 and TRBJ2-5; D call uncertain. Trimming took off 3 bases at V and 0 bases at J, with 8 bases between the two ends. The CDR3 contains 13 residues. Germline V gives CDR1 SQVTM, CDR2 ANQGSEA. The CDR3 reads CSVDSADQETQYF. CDR3 nucleotides: TGCAGCGTTGACTCGGCGGACCAAGAGACCCAGTACTTC.

Concerning this clone itself: Other nucleotide sequences from this sample produce the same CDR3. The chain employs TRBV18 and TRBJ1-3, with D uncertain. Between the trimmed V and J ends, which lost 6 bases and 0 bases, there was a span of 9 bases. The CDR3 is made up of 14 amino acids. Germline V gene sequence: CDR1 KGHSH, CDR2 LQKENI. CDR3 DNA sequence: TGTGCCAGCTCCCCCTCCGGCTCTGGAAACACCATATATTTT. It codes for CASSPSGSGNTIYF. Full variable domain (remainder filled in from reference TRBV18 and TRBJ1-3): NAGVMQNPRHLVRRRGQEARLRCSPMKGHSHVYWYRQLPEEGLKFMVYLQKENIIDESGMPKERFSAEFPKEGPSILRIQQVVRGDSAAYFCASSPSGSGNTIYFGEGSWLTVV.

The chain is built from TRBV19 and TRBJ1-3; D is unclear. Deletions cut 4 bases from V and 0 bases from J, with 7 bases between. The CDR3 is made up of 14 amino acids. In germline, CDR1 is LNHDA, CDR2 SQIVND (reference sequence). The CDR3 region has the DNA TGTGCCAGTAGTAGGAGCGTCTCTGGAAACACCATATATTTT. Protein product: CASSRSVSGNTIYF.

This clone is a singleton in its sample. J is TRBJ2-5 and V is TRBV11-2; TRBD2 agrees at 9 bases. V gave up 5 bases and J gave up 4 bases; unmatched junction bases: 8. In germline, CDR1 is SGHAT, CDR2 FQNNGV. This CDR3 is built from 15 residues. This CDR3 is CASSPLAGEGETQYF. The CDR3 region has the DNA TGTGCCAGCAGCCCGTTAGCGGGAGAGGGAGAGACCCAGTACTTC.

In nucleotides, the CDR3 is TGTGCCAGCTCATCCAGCAGGGGTGCGGACACCGGGGAGCTGTTTTTT. Protein sequence: CASSSSRGADTGELFF. The chain is built from TRBV18 and TRBJ2-2; weak D call: TRBD1 (6 bases). The V and J ends lost 5 bases and 3 bases respectively, with 16 bases between them. CDR3 length: 16 amino acids. Per the germline V gene, CDR1 is KGHSH and CDR2 is LQKENI. Supplemented by reference TRBV18 and TRBJ2-2, the full variable domain reads NAGVMQNPRHLVRRRGQEARLRCSPMKGHSHVYWYRQLPEEGLKFMVYLQKENIIDESGMPKERFSAEFPKEGPSILRIQQVVRGDSAAYFCASSSSRGADTGELFFGEGSRLTVL.

The CDR3 nucleotides read TGTGCCAGCAGTTACGACGAGGCAACGGCGCAGCCCCAGCATTTT. This codes for CASSYDEATAQPQHF. The genes are TRBV6-6 and TRBJ1-5; D is unclear. The CDR3 has 15 residues. V was pared by 2 bases and J by 7 bases, with 15 bases between. From germline, CDR1 is MNHNY and CDR2 SVGAGI (reference sequence).

The chain uses TRBV5-8 and TRBJ2-3; TRBD1 is a possible D gene (6 bases). V was shortened by 1 base and J by 4 bases, with 19 bases between the two germline ends. This CDR3 comprises 17 residues. Germline CDR1 reads SGHTS; CDR2 reads YDEGEE. The CDR3 DNA follows: TGTGCCAGCAGCTTGCTAGGGGAACAGGGCGCCCCAGATACGCAGTATTTT. This sequence encodes CASSLLGEQGAPDTQYF.

The chain recombines TRBV5-1 with TRBJ2-2, with TRBD1 matching 7 bases. In germline, CDR1 is SGHRS, CDR2 YFSETQ. CDR3 length: 15 residues. Trimming at V came to 4 bases and at J to 1 base, leaving 4 bases not matched to a gene. In nucleotides, the CDR3 is TGCGCCAGCAGCATAGGGACAGAGAACACCGGGGAGCTGTTTTTT. This codes for CASSIGTENTGELFF. The whole variable domain, filled in from reference TRBV5-1 and TRBJ2-2, reads KAGVTQTPRYLIKTRGQQVTLSCSPISGHRSVSWYQQTPGQGLQFLFEYFSETQRNKGNFPGRFSGRQFSNSRSEMNVSTLELGDSALYLCASSIGTENTGELFFGEGSRLTVL.

This clone was observed a handful of times. The chain uses TRBV6-6 and TRBJ2-2, with 8 positions matching TRBD2. Trimming took 2 bases from V and 4 from J; bases not matched to a gene: 3. Germline loops: CDR1 MNHNY, CDR2 SVGAGI (reference sequence). CDR3 size: 15 residues. The CDR3 sequence is CASSYILAGTGELFF. DNA of the CDR3: TGTGCCAGCAGTTACATTCTAGCGGGCACCGGGGAGCTGTTTTTT.

The V and J genes are TRBV29-1 and TRBJ1-1; TRBD1 matches 7 bases. This CDR3 comprises 13 residues. Trimming removed 7 bases from V and 1 base from J; junction bases left unmatched: 6. The V gene's germline CDR1 is SQVTM and CDR2 ANQGSEA. The CDR3 sequence: CSAQGQPNTEAFF. CDR3 nucleotides: TGCAGCGCTCAGGGACAGCCGAACACTGAAGCTTTCTTT.

The sample holds a few counts of this clone. The chain has TRBV11-2 and TRBJ2-1; D might be TRBD1 (6 bases). The V end lost 4 bases, the J end lost 9 bases, and 13 bases lay between the germline ends. CDR1 SGHAT and CDR2 FQNNGV come from the germline V gene. CDR3 length: 13 residues. The CDR3 region is CASSYELGGEQFF. The CDR3 DNA sequence: TGTGCCAGCAGCTACGAACTAGGGGGTGAGCAGTTCTTC.

The chain's CDR3 is CASSQDQGQSHQPQHF. The CDR3 DNA reads TGCGCCAGCAGCCAAGATCAGGGACAGTCCCATCAGCCCCAGCATTTT. The V and J genes are TRBV4-1 and TRBJ1-5, with 7 bases identical to TRBD1. CDR1 is MGHRA, CDR2 YSYEKL, per germline. V trimming: 0 bases; J trimming: 5 bases; junction bases outside the gene matches: 7. The CDR3 covers 16 residues.

This CDR3 is CASSIGSGVSYNEQFF. The CDR3 region has the DNA TGTGCCAGTAGTATAGGTTCAGGGGTTTCCTACAATGAGCAGTTCTTC. This chain uses TRBV19 with TRBJ2-1; D perhaps matches TRBD1 (6 bases). This CDR3 spans 16 amino acids. CDR1 is LNHDA, CDR2 SQIVND, per germline (reference sequence). V gave up 1 base and J gave up 1 base, with 11 bases separating them.

This chain uses TRBV4-2 with TRBJ2-1; 10 nucleotides agree with TRBD2. Per germline, CDR1 LGHNA and CDR2 YNFKEQ. The CDR3 is made up of 14 amino acids. The J segment lost 6 bases and the V segment lost 4 bases, leaving 3 bases of the junction unmatched. The CDR3 DNA sequence: TGTGCCAGCAGCCGAGGGACTAGCGTCAATGAGCAGTTCTTC. Encoded protein: CASSRGTSVNEQFF.

The V call is TRBV9, the J call TRBJ2-3; D is undetermined. This CDR3 has 14 amino acids. V lost 1 base and J lost 4, with 10 bases in between. Germline CDR1 SGDLS, CDR2 YYNGEE. The CDR3: CASSVRSWADTQYF. Here the CDR3 DNA reads TGTGCCAGCAGCGTACGATCCTGGGCAGATACGCAGTATTTT.

This clone was recorded once. This sequence joins TRBV9 and TRBJ1-2; D possibly corresponds to TRBD1 (6 bases). The CDR3 contains 15 residues. The V gene's germline CDR1 is SGDLS and CDR2 YYNGEE. The V end was cut by 3 bases, the J end by 2 bases, with 14 bases between. The CDR3 sequence: CASSAAPGQNYGYTF. Here the CDR3 DNA reads TGTGCCAGCAGCGCAGCCCCAGGACAGAACTATGGCTACACCTTC.

This clone has only a few counts. Other DNA sequences in this specimen translate into the identical CDR3. This chain joins TRBV7-2 and TRBJ1-5; TRBD1 is a possible D gene (5 bases). This CDR3 is built from 15 residues. The V and J ends lost 5 bases and 0 bases respectively, with 11 bases between them. Germline V gene data show CDR1 as SGHTA and CDR2 as FQGNSA. The CDR3 sequence is CASSSDSLSNQPQHF. The CDR3 DNA sequence: TGTGCCAGCAGCAGCGACAGTCTTAGCAATCAGCCCCAGCATTTT.

V gene TRBV10-1 combines with J gene TRBJ1-1; 8 bases are a match to TRBD1. Germline CDR1 reads WNHNN; CDR2 reads SYGVQD (reference sequence). CDR3 length: 18 residues. The ends lost 5 bases at V and 3 bases at J; junction bases unmatched: 17. This CDR3 is CASSPPTPGQGGDTEAFF. CDR3 bases: TGCGCCAGCAGTCCTCCCACCCCAGGACAGGGCGGGGACACTGAAGCTTTCTTT.

The chain couples TRBV28 to TRBJ1-5, with 7 bases fitting TRBD1. V was clipped by 7 bases and J by 7 bases; unmatched bases: 16. Germline CDR1 and CDR2: MDHEN and SYDVKM. This CDR3 has 16 residues. This CDR3 reads CASNPRGADGRQPQHF. CDR3 sequence (DNA): TGTGCCAGCAACCCCAGGGGGGCGGACGGGAGACAGCCCCAGCATTTT.

The rearrangement uses TRBV2 and TRBJ2-2, with D perhaps given as TRBD1 or TRBD2 (5 bases each). The CDR3 is 14 residues long. Per the germline V gene, CDR1 is SNHLY and CDR2 is FYNNEI. V gave up 3 bases and J gave up 7 bases, with 12 bases separating them. The CDR3 spells CASSDLGVGGELFF. The CDR3 nucleotides are TGTGCCAGCAGTGATTTGGGGGTAGGCGGGGAGCTGTTTTTT. Complete variable domain (other parts from reference TRBV2 and TRBJ2-2): EPEVTQTPSHQVTQMGQEVILRCVPISNHLYFYWYRQILGQKVEFLVSFYNNEISEKSEIFDDQFSVERPDGSNFTLKIRSTKLEDSAMYFCASSDLGVGGELFFGEGSRLTVL.

The chain joins TRBV27 to TRBJ1-5, with D possibly TRBD1 on 5 matching bases. The CDR3 is 17 amino acids. Per the germline V gene, CDR1 is MNHEY and CDR2 is SMNVEV (reference sequence). V gave up 6 bases and J gave up 0 bases, with 18 bases separating them. The CDR3 here is CASRSGPSSYSNQPQHF. CDR3 DNA: TGTGCCAGCAGATCGGGACCGTCAAGCTATAGCAATCAGCCCCAGCATTTT.

This chain joins TRBV9 and TRBJ1-1; TRBD1 is a possible D gene (6 bases). V shed 3 bases and J shed 0 bases, with 12 bases lying between them. Germline loops: CDR1 SGDLS, CDR2 YYNGEE. This CDR3 region has 15 residues. CDR3 protein: CASSAYGGLNTEAFF. The CDR3 DNA sequence: TGTGCCAGCAGCGCCTACGGGGGGCTGAACACTGAAGCTTTCTTT. The full variable domain, its missing parts supplied by reference TRBV9 and TRBJ1-1, is DSGVTQTPKHLITATGQRVTLRCSPRSGDLSVYWYQQSLDQGLQFLIQYYNGEERAKGNILERFSAQQFPDLHSELNLSSLELGDSALYFCASSAYGGLNTEAFFGQGTRLTVV.

The gene calls are TRBV27 and TRBJ2-4; tentatively, D is TRBD1 or TRBD2 (6 bases each). Deletions cut 3 bases from V and 2 bases from J, with 11 bases between. CDR3 length: 15 amino acids. Germline V gene data show CDR1 as MNHEY and CDR2 as SMNVEV (reference sequence). CDR3 sequence reads: CASSFGGASKNIQYF. CDR3 DNA sequence: TGTGCCAGCAGTTTCGGGGGCGCATCCAAAAACATTCAGTACTTC.

The rearrangement links TRBV2 to TRBJ1-5; no clear D gene. Germline CDR1 and CDR2: SNHLY and FYNNEI. Trimming removed 2 bases from V and 4 bases from J, with 12 bases in between. The CDR3 totals 15 residues. CDR3: CASSETGLGNQPQHF. DNA of the CDR3: TGTGCCAGCAGTGAAACCGGGCTGGGGAATCAGCCCCAGCATTTT.

V usage is TRBV4-2 and J usage is TRBJ1-4; 11 nucleotides line up with TRBD1. This CDR3 has 16 amino acids. Germline loops: CDR1 LGHNA, CDR2 YNFKEQ. Trimming cost V 0 bases and J 8 bases; bases outside gene matches: 5. This CDR3 is CASSQDRTGGREKLFF. For the CDR3, the DNA is TGTGCCAGCAGCCAAGATCGGACAGGGGGCCGGGAAAAACTGTTTTTT.

This chain uses TRBV28 with TRBJ2-1; 11 nucleotides match TRBD2. The CDR3 has 16 amino acids. CDR1 and CDR2 (germline): MDHEN, SYDVKM. V lost 4 bases, J lost 7 bases, and 9 bases stayed unmatched. In nucleotides, the CDR3 is TGTGCCAGCAGTTCTAGCGGGAGGCCACCCAAAAATGAGCAGTTCTTC. Translation: CASSSSGRPPKNEQFF. Full variable domain (remainder filled in from reference TRBV28 and TRBJ2-1): DVKVTQSSRYLVKRTGEKVFLECVQDMDHENMFWYRQDPGLGLRLIYFSYDVKMKEKGDIPEGYSVSREKKERFSLILESASTNQTSMYLCASSSSGRPPKNEQFFGPGTRLTVL.

V usage is TRBV19 and J usage is TRBJ2-1, with 10 positions matching TRBD2. This CDR3 region has 16 residues. J lost 4 bases, V lost 4 bases, and 7 bases had no gene match. CDR1 and CDR2 from the germline V gene are LNHDA and SQIVND (reference sequence). CDR3 DNA sequence: TGTGCCAGTAGTACGGGACTAGCGCTACTATACAATGAGCAGTTCTTC. Protein product: CASSTGLALLYNEQFF.

This clone was recorded a few times. The chain combines TRBV5-1 with TRBJ2-1, with TRBD2 matching 13 bases. The CDR3 spans 16 residues. Germline V lookup: CDR1 SGHRS, CDR2 YFSETQ. V lost 7 bases and J lost 0; bases outside the gene matches: 4. CDR3 amino acids: CASEGLAGSSYNEQFF. DNA of the CDR3: TGCGCCAGCGAGGGACTAGCGGGAAGCTCCTACAATGAGCAGTTCTTC.